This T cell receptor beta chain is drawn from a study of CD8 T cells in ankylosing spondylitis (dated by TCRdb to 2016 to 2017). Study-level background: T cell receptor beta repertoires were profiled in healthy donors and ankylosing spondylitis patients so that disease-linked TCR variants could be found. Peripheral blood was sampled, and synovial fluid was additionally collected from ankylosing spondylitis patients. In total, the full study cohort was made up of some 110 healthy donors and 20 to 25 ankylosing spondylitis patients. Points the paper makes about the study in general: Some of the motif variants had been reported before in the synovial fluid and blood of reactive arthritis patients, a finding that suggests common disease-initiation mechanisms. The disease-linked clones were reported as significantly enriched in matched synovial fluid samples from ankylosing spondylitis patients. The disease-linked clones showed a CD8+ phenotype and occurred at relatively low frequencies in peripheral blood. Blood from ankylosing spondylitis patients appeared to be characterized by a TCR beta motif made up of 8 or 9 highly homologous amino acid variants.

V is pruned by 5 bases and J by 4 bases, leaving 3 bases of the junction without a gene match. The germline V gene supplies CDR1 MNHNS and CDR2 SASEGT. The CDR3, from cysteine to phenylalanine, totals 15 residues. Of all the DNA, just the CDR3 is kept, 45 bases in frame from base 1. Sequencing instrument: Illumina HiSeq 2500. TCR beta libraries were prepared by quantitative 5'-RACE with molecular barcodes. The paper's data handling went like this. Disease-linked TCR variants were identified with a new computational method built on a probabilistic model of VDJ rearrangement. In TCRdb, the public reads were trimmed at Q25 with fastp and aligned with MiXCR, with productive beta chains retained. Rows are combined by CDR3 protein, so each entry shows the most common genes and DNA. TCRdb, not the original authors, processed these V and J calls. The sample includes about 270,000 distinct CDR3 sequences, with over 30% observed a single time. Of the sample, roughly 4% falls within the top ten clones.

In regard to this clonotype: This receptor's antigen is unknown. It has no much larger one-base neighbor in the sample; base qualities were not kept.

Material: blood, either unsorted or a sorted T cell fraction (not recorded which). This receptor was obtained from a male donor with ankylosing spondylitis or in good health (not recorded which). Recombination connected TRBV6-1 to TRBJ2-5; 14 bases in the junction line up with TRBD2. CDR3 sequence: CASSTGLAGAETQYF. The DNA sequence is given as TGTGCCAGCAGTACGGGACTAGCGGGGGCAGAGACCCAGTACTTC.